This entry concerns a single TCR beta chain. This sample was included in a study of cytomegalovirus exposure and HLA in healthy donors. PCR employed 60 Vbeta and 13 Jbeta primers. TCRdb's copy holds only in-frame clones and misses some; the assay was immunoSEQ multiplex PCR. The table has approximately 110,000 clones, 60% to 85% seen once. Germline V gene lookup returns CDR1 MDHEN and CDR2 SYDVKM. CDR3 length equals 14 residues. With 7 bases removed from V and 0 bases from J, the gap between germline ends came to 11 bases. The sample consisted of PBMCs. The chain joins TRBV28 to TRBJ2-3, with D unresolved. The clonotype comes from a female donor in good health and CMV-seropositive. The CDR3 here is CASKGEVSTDTQYF. The CDR3 DNA sequence: TGTGCCAGCAAAGGCGAGGTTAGCACAGATACGCAGTATTTT.